This TCR beta chain was profiled in a study of control samples from healthy donors and cancer patients. Sequencing used immunoSEQ multiplex PCR; TCRdb keeps in-frame clones, though not all of them. The table includes fewer than 85,000 clones, approximately 91% detected once. The sequence was collected from a man over 45 in good health. The sample taken for sequencing was blood.

The chain's CDR3 is CASSSPGEGEQFF. For the CDR3, the DNA is TGTGCCAGCAGCTCACCAGGGGAGGGTGAGCAGTTCTTC. The chain recombines TRBV21-1 with TRBJ2-1; the table gives TRBD2 as D, unverified against the DNA. TRBV21-1 is a pseudogene. This CDR3 has 13 amino acids.